This TCR beta chain comes out of a study of T-cell memory formation after mild COVID-19. The authors produced TCR alpha and TCR beta cDNA libraries with sample barcodes and UMIs by 5'RACE using constant-segment primers. From the 5' RACE reads, TCRdb called clonotypes with MiXCR, one entry per CDR3 protein. The sample has 55,000 to 75,000 distinct CDR3 sequences; around a quarter are singletons. General study points: Later expanders leaned toward CD4+, whereas clones contracting from day 15 to 85 were balanced CD4/CD8. Confirmation was lacking for SARS-CoV-2 specificity of second-wave clones that peaked on day 37. Among contracting clones, CD4+ were mainly CM/EM and CD8+ enriched in EMRA.

Remarks on this clonotype: Antigen unknown.

The CDR3 has 13 amino acids. The V gene's germline CDR1 is MNHEY and CDR2 SMNVEV (reference sequence). Deletions cut 10 bases from V and 4 bases from J, with 14 bases between. The chain is built from TRBV27 and TRBJ1-5; D is uncertain. This sequence was found in a man between 18 and 35 years old who had mild COVID-19 (a few samples of this study predate the infection). Cell type and time point are not known. The sample comprised PBMCs or a T cell subset sorted from them (not recorded which). CDR3 DNA: TGTGCCACTCGTGGCTTCGGAAATCAGCCCCAGCATTTT. This codes for CATRGFGNQPQHF.